This TCR beta chain was identified during a study of blood T cell repertoires in COVID-19. For the study at large: Specimens from acute and convalescent COVID-19 originated in the United States, Italy and Spain. PBMCs, B-cell-depleted T cells, or T cells were the source of the cDNA or gDNA that made up the material.

The junction had 10 bases not matched to a gene; V was cut back by 5 bases and J by 5 bases. The CDR3 is made up of 16 amino acids. Germline CDR1 MNHEY, CDR2 SMNVEV (reference sequence). Per the original data handling: Estimation of nucleated cell counts relied on the amplification of reference gene primers. Only in-frame clones appear in the TCRdb table, and some are missing; sequencing was by immunoSEQ multiplex PCR. V and J calls and clone size are given by that table; D and trimming were obtained from the DNA. The table lists approximately 84,000 clones, around four fifths of them singletons. Input material: peripheral blood. V and J are TRBV27 and TRBJ2-1; 9 bases match TRBD1. The sequence derives from a human donor in a cohort sampled during active COVID-19. CDR3 bases: TGTGCCAGCAGTACCCGTCGGGACAGGGACCACAATGAGCAGTTCTTC. It yields the protein CASSTRRDRDHNEQFF.